This T cell receptor (beta chain) was recovered during a study of T cell responses to AZD1222 COVID-19 vaccine. As regards this clone: The sample carries other DNA sequences with the same CDR3.

Germline CDR1 and CDR2: SEHNR and FQNEAQ (reference sequence). V shed 1 base and J shed 3 bases, with 4 bases lying between them. CDR3 length: 12 amino acids. Repertoires were generated with immunoSEQ multiplex PCR, while TCRdb's copy carries only in-frame clones and drops some. This table has about 260,000 clones, 85% to 95% appearing once. This TCR came from an adult in good health. The chain carries TRBV7-9 and TRBJ2-7; D remains ambiguous. The material was peripheral blood, obtained on day 0 of AZD1222 vaccination. This chain's CDR3 is CASSLGSYEQYF. For the CDR3, the DNA is TGTGCCAGCAGCTTAGGGAGCTACGAGCAGTACTTC.